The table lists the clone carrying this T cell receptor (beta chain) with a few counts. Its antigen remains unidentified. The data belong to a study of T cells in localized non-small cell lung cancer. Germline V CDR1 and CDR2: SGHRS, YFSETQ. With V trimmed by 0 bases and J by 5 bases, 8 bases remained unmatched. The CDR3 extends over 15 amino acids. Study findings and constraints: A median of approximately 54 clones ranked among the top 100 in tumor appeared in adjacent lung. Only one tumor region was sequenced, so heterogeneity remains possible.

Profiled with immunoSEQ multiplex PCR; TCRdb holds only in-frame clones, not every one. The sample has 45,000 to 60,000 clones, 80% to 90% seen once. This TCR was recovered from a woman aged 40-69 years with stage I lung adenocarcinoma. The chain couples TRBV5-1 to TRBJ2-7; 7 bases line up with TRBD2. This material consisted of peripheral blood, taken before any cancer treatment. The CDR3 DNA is TGCGCCAGCAGCTTGGCCTGGCAGGGAGGGGACGAGCAGTACTTC. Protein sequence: CASSLAWQGGDEQYF.